Below, 21 T cell receptor beta chains from the same sample are listed, as sequenced in a study of blood T cell repertoires in COVID-19. TCRdb keeps only in-frame clones here, not all; method: immunoSEQ multiplex PCR. The table has approximately 16,000 clones, roughly 87% seen once. Sequencing was carried out using peripheral blood. These TCRs come from a man older than 75 with acute or convalescent COVID-19.

The rearrangement uses TRBV27 and TRBJ1-4; no definite D call. CDR1 MNHEY and CDR2 SMNVEV come from the germline V gene (reference sequence). Between the trimmed V and J ends, which lost 6 bases and 0 bases, there was a span of 11 bases. There are 15 residues in the CDR3. This CDR3 reads CASSRPVATNEKLFF. For the CDR3, the DNA is TGTGCCAGCAGCCGCCCGGTAGCAACTAATGAAAAACTGTTTTTT.

This chain joins TRBV19 and TRBJ2-4; D remains unclear. Germline CDR1 LNHDA, CDR2 SQIVND (reference sequence). This CDR3 comprises 14 residues. Trimming cost V 6 bases and J 2 bases, with 11 bases left between them. The CDR3 DNA follows: TGTGCCAGTAGGGTACCAGCGACCAAAAACATTCAGTACTTC. Residues: CASRVPATKNIQYF.

Written as DNA, the CDR3 is TGTGCCAGCTCACCCCGGGACATCGGAGAGACCCAGTACTTC. This codes for CASSPRDIGETQYF. The chain couples TRBV18 to TRBJ2-5; maybe TRBD1 (6 bases). Germline CDR1 reads KGHSH; CDR2 reads LQKENI. V lost 3 bases, J lost 4 bases, and 12 bases lay in between. The CDR3 is 14 residues long.

The chain uses TRBV11-1 and TRBJ2-1; 14 positions agree with TRBD2. The CDR3 consists of 16 residues. V lost 1 base to trimming and J lost 7 bases; unmatched junction nucleotides: 3. Germline CDR1 reads SGHAT; CDR2 reads FQDESV (reference sequence). DNA for the CDR3: TGTGCCAGCAGCTTAGGACTAGCGGGAGGGCAGAATGAGCAGTTCTTC. Translated, it gives CASSLGLAGGQNEQFF. Full variable domain (missing parts from reference TRBV11-1 and TRBJ2-1): EAEVAQSPRYKITEKSQAVAFWCDPISGHATLYWYRQILGQGPELLVQFQDESVVDDSQLPKDRFSAERLKGVDSTLKIQPAELGDSAMYLCASSLGLAGGQNEQFFGPGTRLTVL.

The chain carries TRBV4-1 and TRBJ1-5; tentative D call: TRBD1 (6 bases). Deletions cut 0 bases from V and 2 bases from J, with 17 bases between. There are 18 residues in the CDR3. CDR1 and CDR2 (germline): MGHRA, YSYEKL. The CDR3 nucleotides read TGCGCCAGCAGCCAAGAGCTTCAGGGGCGGAATGGCAATCAGCCCCAGCATTTT. This translates into CASSQELQGRNGNQPQHF.

In DNA form, the CDR3 reads TGTGCCAGCAGTAACAGGGGAGGTTACGAAAAACTGTTTTTT. It translates to CASSNRGGYEKLFF. This chain links TRBV6-5 with TRBJ1-4; TRBD1 aligns across 7 bases. The CDR3 spans 14 residues. In germline, CDR1 is MNHEY, CDR2 SVGAGI. The V gene end was trimmed by 5 bases and the J gene end by 8 bases; junction bases not matched to a gene: 8.

This rearrangement joins TRBV2 to TRBJ2-3; possibly TRBD2 for D (6 bases). Germline CDR1 SNHLY, CDR2 FYNNEI. The CDR3 loop spans 18 amino acids. The V end was cut by 7 bases, the J end by 0 bases, with 23 bases between. The CDR3 region is CASTKWGDRLSSTDTQYF. CDR3 coding DNA: TGTGCCAGCACCAAGTGGGGGGACCGATTATCTAGCACAGATACGCAGTATTTT. The entire variable domain, with the rest obtained from reference TRBV2 and TRBJ2-3, is as follows: EPEVTQTPSHQVTQMGQEVILRCVPISNHLYFYWYRQILGQKVEFLVSFYNNEISEKSEIFDDQFSVERPDGSNFTLKIRSTKLEDSAMYFCASTKWGDRLSSTDTQYFGPGTRLTVL.

The chain carries TRBV6-5 and TRBJ2-2; the D is unclear. Germline values: CDR1 MNHEY, CDR2 SVGAGI. This CDR3 region has 15 residues. The V end was cut by 2 bases, the J end by 6 bases, with 13 bases between. CDR3 nucleotides: TGTGCCAGCAGTTACCGCCCCCGAGGCTCCGGGGAGCTGTTTTTT. Residues: CASSYRPRGSGELFF.

This rearrangement joins TRBV20-1 to TRBJ2-7, with D perhaps TRBD1 (5 bases). This CDR3 comprises 10 residues. V was clipped by 3 bases and J by 5 bases, with 5 bases between them. CDR1 and CDR2 (germline): DFQATT, SNEGSKA (reference sequence). Here the CDR3 DNA reads TGCAGTGCTAGCAGGGACGAGCAGTACTTC. It translates to CSASRDEQYF.

V and J are TRBV2 and TRBJ2-2; TRBD1 matches at 12 bases. Germline values: CDR1 SNHLY, CDR2 FYNNEI. The trim removed 5 bases at V and 5 bases at J, leaving 12 bases unmatched. The CDR3 is 18 amino acids. The CDR3 protein is CASSTSGTGGARTGELFF. The CDR3 region has the DNA TGTGCCAGCAGTACCTCCGGGACAGGGGGCGCGCGGACCGGGGAGCTGTTTTTT.

This clone was seen a single time. The chain is built from TRBV5-8 and TRBJ1-4; 9 bases agree with TRBD1. After removal of 5 bases from V and 7 bases from J, the junction contained 9 bases not matched to a gene. The germline V gene has CDR1 SGHTS and CDR2 YDEGEE. This CDR3 spans 15 amino acids. The chain's CDR3 is CASRRRTGVSEKLFF. The CDR3 DNA reads TGTGCCAGCAGGCGGAGGACAGGGGTGAGTGAAAAACTGTTTTTT.

This chain links TRBV27 with TRBJ1-2; tentatively, D is TRBD1 (5 bases). Trimming shortened V by 7 bases and J by 8 bases, and 17 bases separated the two germline ends. The CDR3 loop spans 13 amino acids. Germline lookup yields CDR1 MNHEY and CDR2 SMNVEV (reference sequence). The CDR3 nucleotides read TGTGCCAGCAAAGGCGGGGGGGTAGGAGGCTACACCTTC. The encoded protein is CASKGGGVGGYTF.

The chain links TRBV4-1 to TRBJ2-2, with D possibly being TRBD1 (6 bases). Trimming took 2 bases from V and 4 from J, leaving 14 bases between them. The CDR3 runs to 16 residues. Germline V gene lookup returns CDR1 MGHRA and CDR2 YSYEKL. CDR3 region: CASSQLLRTATGELFF. CDR3 DNA: TGCGCCAGCAGCCAACTACTAAGGACAGCCACCGGGGAGCTGTTTTTT.

The CDR3 DNA follows: TGTGCCTGGAGCGGGACAGGGGATCAGCCCCAGCATTTT. It encodes CAWSGTGDQPQHF. This chain links TRBV30 with TRBJ1-5; 10 bases align to TRBD1. Germline V CDR1 and CDR2: GTSNPN, SVGIG (reference sequence). With 3 bases clipped from V and 5 bases from J, the junction kept 1 base outside the gene matches. The CDR3 sequence is 13 residues long.

The chain joins TRBV5-1 to TRBJ2-7; perhaps TRBD1 as D (6 bases). In germline, CDR1 is SGHRS, CDR2 YFSETQ. The CDR3 consists of 13 residues. V lost 9 bases and J lost 5, with 18 bases in between. The CDR3: CATAIGQGNEQYF. CDR3 in DNA: TGCGCCACAGCGATAGGTCAGGGGAACGAGCAGTACTTC.

The CDR3 sequence: CASSELSHGKQPQHF. CDR3 bases: TGTGCCAGCAGTGAACTGTCCCACGGGAAACAGCCCCAGCATTTT. This rearrangement joins TRBV6-1 to TRBJ1-5, with no clear D. Trimming left V 2 bases short and J 7 bases short, with 15 bases between. Germline CDR1 is MNHNS and CDR2 is SASEGT. This CDR3 region has 15 residues.

The chain carries TRBV6-5 and TRBJ1-4; D remains ambiguous. With 2 bases removed from V and 5 bases from J, the gap between germline ends came to 15 bases. The germline V gene has CDR1 MNHEY and CDR2 SVGAGI. CDR3 length: 16 residues. This chain's CDR3 is CASSYREAQPNEKLFF. The CDR3 DNA sequence: TGTGCCAGCAGTTACCGCGAAGCGCAGCCGAATGAAAAACTGTTTTTT.

V is TRBV10-1 and J is TRBJ2-3; 7 bases are a match to TRBD2. V shed 7 bases and J 4 bases; nucleotides not matched to a gene: 8. The CDR3 has 14 amino acids. The germline V gene has CDR1 WNHNN and CDR2 SYGVQD (reference sequence). Here the CDR3 DNA reads TGCGCCAGCACGCCCAGCGGGGCCGCAGATACGCAGTATTTT. This gives the protein CASTPSGAADTQYF.

The J gene is TRBJ1-1, the V gene TRBV18, with 7 bases aligning to TRBD1. V gave up 4 bases and J gave up 1 base; unmatched junction bases: 6. This CDR3 comprises 15 residues. Germline V gives CDR1 KGHSH, CDR2 LQKENI. The CDR3, as DNA: TGTGCCAGCTCACGATCGGACAGGCGGAACACTGAAGCTTTCTTT. This sequence encodes CASSRSDRRNTEAFF.

The V and J genes are TRBV3-1 (or the pseudogene TRBV3-2) and TRBJ2-7; 9 positions match TRBD2. Trimming removed 4 bases from V and 0 bases from J; junction bases left unmatched: 1. Looked up from germline, CDR1 is LGHDT and CDR2 is YNNKEL (reference sequence). The length of the CDR3 is 14 residues. In DNA, the CDR3 is TGTGCCAGCAGCCCGGGACTAGCCTCCTACGAGCAGTACTTC. Translation: CASSPGLASYEQYF.

The chain uses TRBV4-1 and TRBJ2-1, with 9 bases aligning to TRBD2. The V segment lost 4 bases and the J segment 6 bases; nucleotides outside the gene matches: 10. This CDR3 is built from 16 residues. The germline gives CDR1 MGHRA, CDR2 YSYEKL. The CDR3 sequence is CASSRRLAAPGNEQFF. CDR3 bases: TGCGCCAGCAGCCGACGACTAGCGGCCCCTGGCAATGAGCAGTTCTTC.